The sequence of this TCR beta chain was determined in a study of cytomegalovirus exposure and HLA in healthy donors. Germline CDR1 SGDLS, CDR2 YYNGEE. With V trimmed by 4 bases and J by 1 base, 7 bases remained unmatched. The CDR3 runs to 16 residues. Regarding the study as a whole: The tendency of first-cohort TCR clusters to co-occur in the roughly 130 validation repertoires was the finding of a later analysis.

Here immunoSEQ multiplex PCR was the method, and the copy in TCRdb shows in-frame clones only, minus some. This table holds approximately 190,000 clones, around 80% found once. Worth noting for this clone: The antigen remains undetermined.

Sequencing was carried out using PBMCs. The chain joins TRBV9 to TRBJ2-3; 9 bases align to TRBD2. The clonotype was recovered from a young woman in good health and CMV-seropositive. As DNA, the CDR3 is TGTGCCAGCAGCCGAATAGCGGGAGCCGGCACAGATACGCAGTATTTT. Protein: CASSRIAGAGTDTQYF.